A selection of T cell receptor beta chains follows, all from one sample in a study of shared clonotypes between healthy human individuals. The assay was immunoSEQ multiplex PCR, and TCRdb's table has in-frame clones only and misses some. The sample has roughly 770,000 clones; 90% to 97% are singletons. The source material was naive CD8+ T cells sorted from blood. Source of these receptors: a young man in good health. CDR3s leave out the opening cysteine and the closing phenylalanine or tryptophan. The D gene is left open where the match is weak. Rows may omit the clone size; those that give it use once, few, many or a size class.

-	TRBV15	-	ATSPRTVKNTGELF
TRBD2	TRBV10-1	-	ASSESLAGGHHEQF
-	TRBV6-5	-	ASTTPGGLNEQF
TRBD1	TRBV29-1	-	SVVTVIGQGKLYNEQF
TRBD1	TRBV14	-	ASSPETGYGYEQY
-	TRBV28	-	ASSISRHPLGGYT
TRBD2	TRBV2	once	ASSEIYREGPDEQF
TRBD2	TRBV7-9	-	ASSLGSGRAANTQY
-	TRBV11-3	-	ASSLGTTGADTQY
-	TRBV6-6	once	ASSLDWNEKLF
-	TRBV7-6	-	ASSPLEFPYEQY
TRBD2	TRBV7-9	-	ASSKGLAGVNEQF
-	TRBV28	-	ASRKQRARTSPQH
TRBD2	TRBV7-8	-	ASSLGSGWDEQY
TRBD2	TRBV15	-	ATSRIPSGRFYEQF
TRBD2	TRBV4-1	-	ASSIGLAGGSEQY
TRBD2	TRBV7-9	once	ASSLPRDLTSGSYEQY
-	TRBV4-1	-	ASSQGHHSNTEAF
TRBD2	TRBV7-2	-	ASSRPRLAGDQETQY
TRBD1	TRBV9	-	ASSVVDRVTEAF
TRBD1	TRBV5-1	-	ASSLGQGKNTEAF
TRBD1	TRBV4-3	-	ASSQGTGGSYEQY
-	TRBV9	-	ASLANTGELF
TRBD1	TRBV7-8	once	ASSPSTVGQGRQPQH
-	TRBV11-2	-	ASSLGKGEIYEQY
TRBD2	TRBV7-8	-	ASSSPTSGYSYEQY
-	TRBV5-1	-	ASDGNSNTGELF
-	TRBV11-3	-	ASSFTVQETQY
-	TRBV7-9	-	ASSLAGSEQY
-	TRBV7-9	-	ASSSANEQF
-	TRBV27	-	ASRGHPGHSYNEQF
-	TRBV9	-	ASSVAPQDEAYGYT
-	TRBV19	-	ASSIMTGGRNQPQH
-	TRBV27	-	ASSPTARYEQY
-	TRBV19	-	ASSFGRSYEQY